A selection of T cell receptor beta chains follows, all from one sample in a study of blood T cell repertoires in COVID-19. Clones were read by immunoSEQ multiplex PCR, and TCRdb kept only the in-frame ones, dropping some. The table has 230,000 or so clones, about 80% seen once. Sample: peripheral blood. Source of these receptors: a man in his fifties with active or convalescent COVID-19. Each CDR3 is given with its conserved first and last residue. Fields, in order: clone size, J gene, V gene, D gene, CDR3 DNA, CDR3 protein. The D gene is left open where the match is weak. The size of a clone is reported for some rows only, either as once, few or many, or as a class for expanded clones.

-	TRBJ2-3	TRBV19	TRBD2	TGTGCCAGTAAGCTAGCGGGGGGGGGAGATACGCAGTATTTT	CASKLAGGGDTQYF
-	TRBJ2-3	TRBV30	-	TGTGCCTGGAGTCCGGGGGTAGTCGCAGATACGCAGTATTTT	CAWSPGVVADTQYF
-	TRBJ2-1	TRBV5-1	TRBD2	TGCGCCAGCAGCGGGCGGACTAGCTCTTACAATGAGCAGTTCTTC	CASSGRTSSYNEQFF
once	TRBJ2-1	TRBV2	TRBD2	TGTGCCAGCAGCCCGACTAGCGGGGGGCCTGGAGAGCAGTTCTTC	CASSPTSGGPGEQFF
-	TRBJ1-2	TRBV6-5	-	TGTGCCAGCAGTCCCCCGGGACACCGTAACTATGGCTACACCTTC	CASSPPGHRNYGYTF
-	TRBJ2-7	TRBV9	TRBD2	TGTGCCAGCAGCCCCCGGACTAGCGGGGGATACGAGCAGTACTTC	CASSPRTSGGYEQYF
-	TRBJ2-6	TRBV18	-	TGTGCCAGCTCAGACGGGACCAACGTCCTGACTTTC	CASSDGTNVLTF
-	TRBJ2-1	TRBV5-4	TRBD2	TGTGCCAGCAGCCCGGGACTAGCGGGGGGGTCCTACAATGAGCAGTTCTTC	CASSPGLAGGSYNEQFF
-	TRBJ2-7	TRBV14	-	TGTGCCAGCAGCGGCCGGGACACCTACGAGCAGTACTTC	CASSGRDTYEQYF
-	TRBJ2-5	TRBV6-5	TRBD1	TGTGCCACCGAGACAGGGGGTCGGGAGACCCAGTACTTC	CATETGGRETQYF
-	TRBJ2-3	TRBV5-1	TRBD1	TGCGCCAGCAGCAAAGGGACAGGCCTCTCGGATACGCAGTATTTT	CASSKGTGLSDTQYF
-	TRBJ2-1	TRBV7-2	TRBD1	TGTGCCAGCAGCATCGACAGGGGACGGGTAGAGCAGTTCTTC	CASSIDRGRVEQFF
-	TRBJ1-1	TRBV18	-	TGTGCCAGCTCACCACCGTCACAGGGCGGCACTGAAGCTTTCTTT	CASSPPSQGGTEAFF
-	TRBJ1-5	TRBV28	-	TGTGCCAGCAGACCCCCGGACAGAAGCAATCAGCCCCAGCATTTT	CASRPPDRSNQPQHF
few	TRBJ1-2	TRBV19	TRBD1	TGTGCCACCAACCGGGACAGGTCTGGCTACACCTTC	CATNRDRSGYTF
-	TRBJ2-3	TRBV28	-	TGTGCCAGCAGTTTATGGGGAGGCACAGATACGCAGTATTTT	CASSLWGGTDTQYF
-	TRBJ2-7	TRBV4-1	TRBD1	TGCGCCAGCACCCTAAGGGGGGACAGGGGATACGAGCAGTACTTC	CASTLRGDRGYEQYF
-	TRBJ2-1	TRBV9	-	TGTGCCAGCAGCGGACCTAGCAACAATGAGCAGTTCTTC	CASSGPSNNEQFF
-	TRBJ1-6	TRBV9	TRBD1	TGTGCCAGCAGCGCCCCTACAGGGGACAATTCACCCCTCCACTTT	CASSAPTGDNSPLHF
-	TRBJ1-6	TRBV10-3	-	TGTGCCATCAGGAGGGGAGTACAAGGCCTCTCGGGGGAAAATTCACCCCTCCACTTT	CAIRRGVQGLSGENSPLHF
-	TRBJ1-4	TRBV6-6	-	TGTGCCAGCAGTTACGGTGGCGTGACTCATGAAAAACTGTTTTTT	CASSYGGVTHEKLFF
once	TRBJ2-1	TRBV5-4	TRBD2	TGTGCCAGCAGCTCCGGGACTAGCGGACTCCGAATACCAAATGAGCAGTTCTTC	CASSSGTSGLRIPNEQFF
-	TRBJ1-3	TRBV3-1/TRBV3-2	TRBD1	TGTGCCAGCAGCCCGACAGGGAGCGCTGGAAACACCATATATTTT	CASSPTGSAGNTIYF
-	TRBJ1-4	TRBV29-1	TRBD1	TGCGGGGTGAGGACAGGGGTCGAAAAACTGTTTTTT	CGVRTGVEKLFF